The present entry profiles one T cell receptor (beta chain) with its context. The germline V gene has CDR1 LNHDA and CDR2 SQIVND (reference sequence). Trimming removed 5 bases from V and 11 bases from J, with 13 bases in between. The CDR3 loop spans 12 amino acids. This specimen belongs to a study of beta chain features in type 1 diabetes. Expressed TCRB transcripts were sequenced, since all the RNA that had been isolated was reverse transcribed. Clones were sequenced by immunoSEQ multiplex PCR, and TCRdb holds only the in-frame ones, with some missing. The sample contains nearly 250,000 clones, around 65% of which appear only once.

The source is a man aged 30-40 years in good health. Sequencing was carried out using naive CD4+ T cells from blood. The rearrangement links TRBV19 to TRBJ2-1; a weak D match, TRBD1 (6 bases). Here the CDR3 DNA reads TGTGCCAGTAGTTTCCAGGGGACACAGCAGTTCTTC. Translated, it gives CASSFQGTQQFF.